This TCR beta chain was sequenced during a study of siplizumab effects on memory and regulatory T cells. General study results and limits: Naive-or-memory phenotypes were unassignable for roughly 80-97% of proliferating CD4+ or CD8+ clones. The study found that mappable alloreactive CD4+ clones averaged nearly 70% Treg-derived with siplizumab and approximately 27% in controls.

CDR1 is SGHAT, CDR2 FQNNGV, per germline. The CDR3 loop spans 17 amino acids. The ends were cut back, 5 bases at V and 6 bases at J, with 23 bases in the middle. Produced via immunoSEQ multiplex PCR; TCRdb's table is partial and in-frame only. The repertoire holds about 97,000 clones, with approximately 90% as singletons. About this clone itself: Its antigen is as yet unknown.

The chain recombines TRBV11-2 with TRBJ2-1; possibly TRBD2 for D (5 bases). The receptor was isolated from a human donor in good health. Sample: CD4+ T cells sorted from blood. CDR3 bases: TGTGCCAGCAGCCCGCGATCCGGGTTTAACCGGGGCAATGAGCAGTTCTTC. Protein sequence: CASSPRSGFNRGNEQFF.